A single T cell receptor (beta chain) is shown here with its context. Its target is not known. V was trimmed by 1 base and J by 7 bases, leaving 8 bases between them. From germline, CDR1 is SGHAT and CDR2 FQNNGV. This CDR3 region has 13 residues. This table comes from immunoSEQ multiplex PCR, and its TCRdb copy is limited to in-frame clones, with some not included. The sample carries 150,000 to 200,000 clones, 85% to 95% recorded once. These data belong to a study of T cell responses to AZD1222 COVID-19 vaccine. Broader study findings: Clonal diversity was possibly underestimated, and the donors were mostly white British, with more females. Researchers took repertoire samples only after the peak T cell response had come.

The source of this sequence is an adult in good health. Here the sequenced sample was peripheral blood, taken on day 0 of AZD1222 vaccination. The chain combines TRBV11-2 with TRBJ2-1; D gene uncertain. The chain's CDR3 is CASSLGTENEQFF. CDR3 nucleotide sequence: TGTGCCAGCAGCTTAGGGACCGAGAATGAGCAGTTCTTC.